These T cell receptor beta chains were read from a single sample in a study of neurological immune-mediated disorders. TCRdb reanalysed the 5' RACE reads using MiXCR and keeps one entry per CDR3 protein. This sample yields 35,000 to 40,000 distinct CDR3 sequences, of which approximately 2.4% are seen a single time; about 2.4% belongs to the top ten. Material for sequencing was PBMCs. The receptors stem from a middle-aged man with multiple sclerosis. Both conserved end residues are part of each CDR3. The D gene is left open where the match is weak. Where a row states a size, it is once, few, many or the class of an expanded clone; other rows omit it.

TRBV7-9	many	TRBJ2-7	-	CASSRDGSFEQYF	TGTGCCAGCAGCCGGGACGGTTCCTTCGAGCAGTACTTC
TRBV20-1	few	TRBJ1-6	TRBD1	CSANRQGARGSYNSPLNF	TGCAGTGCCAATAGACAGGGGGCAAGAGGCTCCTATAATTCACCCCTCAACTTT
TRBV5-6	many	TRBJ2-5	-	CASSLVTGRETQYF	TGTGCCAGCAGCCTGGTGACAGGGAGGGAGACCCAGTACTTC
TRBV7-9	many	TRBJ1-1	-	CASSGDGNTEAFF	TGTGCCAGCAGCGGGGACGGGAACACTGAAGCTTTCTTT
TRBV7-2	many	TRBJ1-2	-	CASSPPANYGYTF	TGTGCCAGCAGCCCCCCGGCTAACTATGGCTACACCTTC
TRBV21-1	many	TRBJ2-2	-	CASSKPPPSSGRELFF	TGTGCCAGCAGCAAGCCACCCCCCTCGTCGGGTCGGGAGCTGTTTTTT
TRBV7-8	many	TRBJ1-5	-	CASSLPQGSNQPQHF	TGTGCCAGCAGCTTACCCCAGGGTAGCAATCAGCCCCAGCATTTT
TRBV5-1	many	TRBJ2-7	-	CASSLGDGPYEQYF	TGCGCCAGCAGCTTGGGGGACGGTCCCTACGAGCAGTACTTC
TRBV5-1	many	TRBJ2-1	-	CASSLAGVYSYNEQFF	TGCGCCAGCAGCTTGGCCGGGGTATACTCCTACAATGAGCAGTTCTTC
TRBV5-5	many	TRBJ2-7	TRBD1	CASRFRDRTSYEQYF	TGTGCCAGCAGGTTCCGGGACAGGACCTCCTACGAGCAGTACTTC
TRBV5-1	many	TRBJ1-1	-	CASSLGVTNTEAFF	TGCGCCAGCAGCCTAGGGGTGACGAACACTGAAGCTTTCTTT
TRBV27	few	TRBJ1-5	-	CASSARAFNQPQNF	TGTGCCAGCAGTGCCCGGGCGTTCAATCAGCCCCAGAATTTT
TRBV14	many	TRBJ1-5	-	CASSKGGQPQNF	TGTGCCAGCAGCAAGGGTGGCCAGCCCCAGAATTTT
TRBV9	many	TRBJ2-3	-	CASSVRGDEWSDTQYF	TGTGCCAGCAGCGTAAGGGGAGATGAGTGGTCAGATACGCAGTATTTT
TRBV10-3	many	TRBJ1-5	TRBD1	CAISDLDRGTNQPQHF	TGTGCCATCAGTGACCTGGACAGGGGGACCAATCAGCCCCAGCATTTT
TRBV5-1	many	TRBJ2-7	TRBD1	CASASGGFYEQYF	TGCGCCAGCGCCTCAGGGGGTTTCTACGAGCAGTACTTC
TRBV9	many	TRBJ1-6	-	CASSVGDGISPLHF	TGTGCCAGCAGCGTAGGGGACGGGATTTCACCCCTCCACTTT
TRBV21-1	many	TRBJ2-3	-	CASSNLASGGPEDPDTQYF	TGTGCCAGCAGCAATCTCGCTAGCGGGGGGCCTGAGGACCCAGATACGCAGTATTTT
TRBV5-1	medium-sized	TRBJ2-2	-	CASSSTRIKGTGELFF	TGCGCCAGCAGCTCGACTAGAATAAAAGGCACCGGGGAGCTGTTTTTT
TRBV4-3	many	TRBJ2-3	TRBD2	CASSQGAGVTDTQYF	TGCGCCAGCAGCCAAGGTGCGGGGGTCACAGATACGCAGTATTTT
TRBV6-2/TRBV6-3	many	TRBJ1-5	TRBD1	CASKQGAVQPQHF	TGTGCCAGCAAGCAGGGGGCGGTTCAGCCCCAGCATTTT
TRBV7-9	many	TRBJ2-3	-	CASSRVTDTQYF	TGTGCCAGCTCCCGGGTCACAGATACGCAGTATTTT
TRBV5-1	few	TRBJ1-1	-	CASSPPTGSTEAFF	TGCGCCAGCAGCCCGCCGACAGGAAGCACTGAAGCTTTCTTT
TRBV4-3	-	TRBJ1-5	-	CASSQDSGQPQNF	TGCGCCAGCAGCCAAGATTCGGGGCAGCCCCAGAATTTT
TRBV3-1	many	TRBJ2-7	-	CASSLRGPYEQYF	TGTGCCAGCAGCCTCCGGGGGCCATACGAGCAGTACTTC
TRBV12-3/TRBV12-4	few	TRBJ1-3	-	CASSLSRKTIYF	TGTGCCAGCAGTTTATCGCGAAAAACCATATATTTT
TRBV7-2	many	TRBJ1-3	-	CASSLDSGNTIYF	TGTGCCAGCAGCTTGGACTCTGGAAACACCATATATTTT
TRBV29-1	many	TRBJ1-2	TRBD1	CSVGTGGDYGYTF	TGCAGCGTTGGGACAGGAGGGGACTATGGCTACACCTTC
TRBV6-5	many	TRBJ1-1	-	CASSYYRDTEAFF	TGTGCCAGCAGTTACTACAGGGACACTGAAGCTTTCTTT
TRBV10-2	many	TRBJ1-1	TRBD1	CASSGQINTEAFF	TGCGCCAGCTCGGGACAGATAAACACTGAAGCTTTCTTT
TRBV5-6	many	TRBJ2-3	-	CASSSRLLTRGRPDTQYF	TGTGCCAGCAGCTCTAGACTATTAACTAGGGGAAGACCAGATACGCAGTATTTT
TRBV5-1	medium-sized	TRBJ2-1	-	CASSLGQISYNEQFF	TGCGCCAGCAGCTTGGGTCAGATCTCCTACAATGAGCAGTTCTTC
TRBV4-1	many	TRBJ2-5	TRBD2	CASSQDGTSVETQYF	TGCGCCAGCAGCCAAGACGGGACTAGCGTTGAGACCCAGTACTTC
TRBV7-2	many	TRBJ2-5	-	CASSPGRIQETQYF	TGTGCCAGCAGCCCCGGCCGGATCCAAGAGACCCAGTACTTC
TRBV5-6	many	TRBJ2-2	-	CASSFTGSPGELFF	TGTGCCAGCAGCTTTACAGGGTCCCCCGGGGAGCTGTTTTTT
TRBV28	many	TRBJ1-5	TRBD1	CASSFGQAVNQPQNF	TGTGCCAGCAGTTTCGGACAGGCGGTCAATCAGCCCCAGAATTTT
TRBV5-6	many	TRBJ1-4	-	CASSLDPGPNEKLFF	TGTGCCAGCAGCTTAGATCCAGGTCCAAATGAAAAACTGTTTTTT
TRBV5-6	many	TRBJ2-1	-	CASSSGGPNEQFF	TGTGCCAGCAGTTCCGGGGGCCCCAATGAGCAGTTCTTC
TRBV7-9	many	TRBJ2-5	TRBD2	CASSLRGGRQETQYF	TGTGCCAGCAGCTTACGGGGGGGCAGGCAAGAGACCCAGTACTTC
TRBV20-1	many	TRBJ1-5	TRBD1	CSAGPRDRGGQPQHF	TGCAGTGCTGGACCCCGAGACAGGGGAGGTCAGCCCCAGCATTTT
TRBV7-7	many	TRBJ2-2	TRBD2	CASSLTSGLNTGELFF	TGTGCTAGCAGCCTCACTAGCGGACTGAACACCGGGGAGCTGTTTTTT
TRBV20-1	many	TRBJ2-1	TRBD2	CSARVTGRAGEQFF	TGCAGTGCTAGAGTCACCGGGAGGGCGGGGGAGCAGTTCTTC